Listed below are T cell receptor beta chains from one sample, sequenced in a study of blood T cell repertoires in COVID-19. Using immunoSEQ multiplex PCR, the repertoire was profiled, and TCRdb retains in-frame clones only, with some absent. The top ten hold around 9.3% of the sample, which has about 390,000 clones, around 87% seen once. The material sequenced was PBMCs or T cells enriched from blood (not recorded which). The source of these receptors is a woman between 45 and 60 years old who had recovered from COVID-19. Each CDR3 is given with its conserved first and last residue. D genes are given only for firm matches. Expanded clones get a size class; other rows say once, few or many, or leave the size out.

d_call: TRBD1; v_call: TRBV7-2; clone_size: -; j_call: TRBJ1-2; cdr3_nt: TGTGCCAGCAGCTTAGGGCCCGGAGGGGGCATCTATGGCTACACCTTC; cdr3_aa: CASSLGPGGGIYGYTF
d_call: -; v_call: TRBV7-2; clone_size: once; j_call: TRBJ2-7; cdr3_nt: TGTGCCAGCAGCTCCCTGGCCCCTTCTTTGGAGCAGTACTTC; cdr3_aa: CASSSLAPSLEQYF
d_call: TRBD1; v_call: TRBV19; clone_size: -; j_call: TRBJ2-7; cdr3_nt: TGTGCCAGTAGTGCCCAGACAGGGAATACACCCCTGGAGCAGTACTTC; cdr3_aa: CASSAQTGNTPLEQYF
d_call: TRBD1; v_call: TRBV10-3; clone_size: -; j_call: TRBJ1-5; cdr3_nt: TGTGCCATCAGCCGGGACAGGGGTAATCAGCCCCAGCATTTT; cdr3_aa: CAISRDRGNQPQHF
d_call: -; v_call: TRBV5-4; clone_size: -; j_call: TRBJ2-7; cdr3_nt: TGTGCCAGCAGCTACAGGGACTCCTACGAGCAGTACTTC; cdr3_aa: CASSYRDSYEQYF
d_call: -; v_call: TRBV5-5; clone_size: -; j_call: TRBJ1-4; cdr3_nt: TGTGCCAGCAGCTTGAGTCCGAGAACTAATGAAAAACTGTTTTTT; cdr3_aa: CASSLSPRTNEKLFF
d_call: -; v_call: TRBV6-5; clone_size: -; j_call: TRBJ2-3; cdr3_nt: TGTGCCAGTTCTCGGACTCGACCCTCCACAGATACGCAGTATTTT; cdr3_aa: CASSRTRPSTDTQYF
d_call: -; v_call: TRBV5-4; clone_size: -; j_call: TRBJ1-2; cdr3_nt: TGTGCCAGCAGCTTGGACGGGGGCTATGGCTACACCTTC; cdr3_aa: CASSLDGGYGYTF
d_call: -; v_call: TRBV19; clone_size: -; j_call: TRBJ1-5; cdr3_nt: TGTGCCAGTAGTATACGACTCTTGGGTTATAGCAATCAGCCCCAGCATTTT; cdr3_aa: CASSIRLLGYSNQPQHF
d_call: -; v_call: TRBV12-3/TRBV12-4; clone_size: -; j_call: TRBJ1-2; cdr3_nt: TGTGCCAGCAGTTTTGAACAGGGATTTGGCTACACCTTC; cdr3_aa: CASSFEQGFGYTF
d_call: -; v_call: TRBV6-2/TRBV6-3; clone_size: -; j_call: TRBJ1-6; cdr3_nt: TGTGCCAGCAGTTATGAGGCCTCGTATTCACCCCTCCACTTT; cdr3_aa: CASSYEASYSPLHF
d_call: TRBD1; v_call: TRBV19; clone_size: -; j_call: TRBJ2-7; cdr3_nt: TGTGCCAGTAGAATGGGACAGTCCTACGAGCAGTACTTC; cdr3_aa: CASRMGQSYEQYF
d_call: TRBD1; v_call: TRBV5-1; clone_size: -; j_call: TRBJ1-3; cdr3_nt: TGCGCCAGCAGCTTGGGACAGGGCTCGTTCGGAAACACCATATATTTT; cdr3_aa: CASSLGQGSFGNTIYF
d_call: -; v_call: TRBV30; clone_size: -; j_call: TRBJ1-2; cdr3_nt: TGTGCCTGGAGTGTTAGGGGCGGCTACACCTTC; cdr3_aa: CAWSVRGGYTF
d_call: -; v_call: TRBV2; clone_size: -; j_call: TRBJ2-3; cdr3_nt: TGTGCCAGCAGTCAACAGATCGATACGCAGTATTTT; cdr3_aa: CASSQQIDTQYF
d_call: -; v_call: TRBV7-9; clone_size: -; j_call: TRBJ2-7; cdr3_nt: TGTGCCAGCAGCTTAAATACCTACGAGCAGTACTTC; cdr3_aa: CASSLNTYEQYF
d_call: -; v_call: TRBV18; clone_size: -; j_call: TRBJ1-4; cdr3_nt: TGTGCCAGCTCCCCGATACAAGGAGGTGAACTGTTTTTT; cdr3_aa: CASSPIQGGELFF
d_call: -; v_call: TRBV7-9; clone_size: -; j_call: TRBJ1-2; cdr3_nt: TGTGCCAGCAGCACTACAGGGAATGGCTACACCTTC; cdr3_aa: CASSTTGNGYTF
d_call: -; v_call: TRBV6-5; clone_size: -; j_call: TRBJ1-1; cdr3_nt: TGTGCCAGCAGTCAACCGGGGTTTTACACTGAAGCTTTCTTT; cdr3_aa: CASSQPGFYTEAFF
d_call: -; v_call: TRBV18; clone_size: -; j_call: TRBJ1-1; cdr3_nt: TGTGCCAGCTCACCCGGGGAGTGGGTCACTGAAGCTTTCTTT; cdr3_aa: CASSPGEWVTEAFF
d_call: -; v_call: TRBV7-9; clone_size: once; j_call: TRBJ1-5; cdr3_nt: TGTGCCAGCAGCTTTATACCAGGGGATCAGCCCCAGCATTTT; cdr3_aa: CASSFIPGDQPQHF
d_call: -; v_call: TRBV19; clone_size: -; j_call: TRBJ1-4; cdr3_nt: TGTGCCAGTAGAAGGGGCGAAAAACTGTTTTTT; cdr3_aa: CASRRGEKLFF
d_call: -; v_call: TRBV6-5; clone_size: -; j_call: TRBJ1-5; cdr3_nt: TGTGCCAGCGGCCAGGGAGGAAGTCAGCCCCAGCATTTT; cdr3_aa: CASGQGGSQPQHF
d_call: -; v_call: TRBV7-2; clone_size: -; j_call: TRBJ1-2; cdr3_nt: TGTGCCAGCAGCTTAGACTGGGGGCGCAGGAGCTACACCTTC; cdr3_aa: CASSLDWGRRSYTF
d_call: TRBD2; v_call: TRBV5-5; clone_size: -; j_call: TRBJ2-5; cdr3_nt: TGTGCCAGCAGCCCTGGGACTAGGGGATGGGAGACCCAGTACTTC; cdr3_aa: CASSPGTRGWETQYF
d_call: TRBD1; v_call: TRBV7-9; clone_size: few; j_call: TRBJ1-1; cdr3_nt: TGTGCCAGCAGCGCCGGGACAGTCACTGAAGCTTTCTTT; cdr3_aa: CASSAGTVTEAFF
d_call: TRBD1; v_call: TRBV12-3/TRBV12-4; clone_size: few; j_call: TRBJ2-7; cdr3_nt: TGTGCCACCTCGGACAGGGGTTCTCGGGAGCAGTACTTC; cdr3_aa: CATSDRGSREQYF
d_call: TRBD1; v_call: TRBV19; clone_size: -; j_call: TRBJ1-5; cdr3_nt: TGTGCCAGTAGAGGGACAGGGTCTAATCAGCCCCAGCATTTT; cdr3_aa: CASRGTGSNQPQHF
d_call: TRBD1; v_call: TRBV27; clone_size: -; j_call: TRBJ2-7; cdr3_nt: TGTGCCAGCAGGTGGACAGGGACTTACGAGCAGTACTTC; cdr3_aa: CASRWTGTYEQYF
d_call: -; v_call: TRBV6-1; clone_size: -; j_call: TRBJ1-5; cdr3_nt: TGTGCCAGCAGTGATGGTCAGGGTTCACAGCCCCAGCATTTT; cdr3_aa: CASSDGQGSQPQHF
d_call: TRBD1; v_call: TRBV5-4; clone_size: -; j_call: TRBJ2-7; cdr3_nt: TGTGCCAGCGGACAGGGTGGTTCCTACGAGCAGTACTTC; cdr3_aa: CASGQGGSYEQYF
d_call: -; v_call: TRBV4-1; clone_size: once; j_call: TRBJ2-3; cdr3_nt: TGCGCCAGCAGCCAAGTCCCAGGAGGGGATACGCAGTATTTT; cdr3_aa: CASSQVPGGDTQYF
d_call: TRBD1; v_call: TRBV6-5; clone_size: -; j_call: TRBJ1-2; cdr3_nt: TGTGCCAGCAGTTATTCTACAGGGGGGTATGGCTACACCTTC; cdr3_aa: CASSYSTGGYGYTF
d_call: TRBD2; v_call: TRBV15; clone_size: -; j_call: TRBJ2-5; cdr3_nt: TGTGCCACCAGCAGGGACCCTTGGCGGGGGGGCGCGAAGACCCAGTACTTC; cdr3_aa: CATSRDPWRGGAKTQYF
d_call: TRBD1; v_call: TRBV3-1/TRBV3-2; clone_size: -; j_call: TRBJ1-4; cdr3_nt: TGTGCCAGCAGTCCTCAGGTGGACAGGGGTGAAAAACTGTTTTTT; cdr3_aa: CASSPQVDRGEKLFF
d_call: -; v_call: TRBV11-2; clone_size: -; j_call: TRBJ1-4; cdr3_nt: TGTGCCAGCAGCGCTGGCGGGGGTAATGAAAAACTGTTTTTT; cdr3_aa: CASSAGGGNEKLFF
d_call: -; v_call: TRBV15; clone_size: -; j_call: TRBJ2-1; cdr3_nt: TGTGCCACCAGCAGAGATCGGAGTAAGCAGTTCTTC; cdr3_aa: CATSRDRSKQFF
d_call: TRBD1; v_call: TRBV19; clone_size: -; j_call: TRBJ1-2; cdr3_nt: TGTGCCAGTAGCCAGGGACAGGGGGTTGGCTACACCTTC; cdr3_aa: CASSQGQGVGYTF
d_call: -; v_call: TRBV6-4; clone_size: -; j_call: TRBJ2-3; cdr3_nt: TGTGCCAGCAGTCCCCAGGGTAGCACAGATACGCAGTATTTT; cdr3_aa: CASSPQGSTDTQYF
d_call: -; v_call: TRBV6-4; clone_size: -; j_call: TRBJ1-2; cdr3_nt: TGTGCCAGCAGTGACGGGACACACTATGGCTACACCTTC; cdr3_aa: CASSDGTHYGYTF
d_call: -; v_call: TRBV7-9; clone_size: -; j_call: TRBJ1-4; cdr3_nt: TGTGCCAGCAGCATAGACAGATCAACTAATGAAAAACTGTTTTTT; cdr3_aa: CASSIDRSTNEKLFF
d_call: -; v_call: TRBV15; clone_size: -; j_call: TRBJ1-2; cdr3_nt: TGTGCCACCAGCAGAGCCAGGGTAGGGTATGGCTACACCTTC; cdr3_aa: CATSRARVGYGYTF
d_call: -; v_call: TRBV7-9; clone_size: -; j_call: TRBJ2-3; cdr3_nt: TGTGCCAGCAGCTTAGGAGCAGATACGCAGTATTTT; cdr3_aa: CASSLGADTQYF
d_call: TRBD2; v_call: TRBV11-2; clone_size: once; j_call: TRBJ2-3; cdr3_nt: TGTGCCAGCAGCTTAGTAGCGGGGGGGAGCACAGATACGCAGTATTTT; cdr3_aa: CASSLVAGGSTDTQYF
d_call: TRBD1; v_call: TRBV10-3; clone_size: -; j_call: TRBJ1-2; cdr3_nt: TGTGCCATCAGTGCCGAGGGACAGGGGAATAATGGCTACACCTTC; cdr3_aa: CAISAEGQGNNGYTF
d_call: -; v_call: TRBV2; clone_size: -; j_call: TRBJ1-2; cdr3_nt: TGTGCCAGCACCCGGACGGACGGGAGGAGTGGCTACACCTTC; cdr3_aa: CASTRTDGRSGYTF
d_call: -; v_call: TRBV11-2; clone_size: -; j_call: TRBJ1-3; cdr3_nt: TGTGCCAGCAGCGCACTCAGGCTCCCCCGAGGGACCATATATTTT; cdr3_aa: CASSALRLPRGTIYF
d_call: -; v_call: TRBV25-1; clone_size: -; j_call: TRBJ1-1; cdr3_nt: TGTGCCAGCACCCGATCAGGGGTGAACACTGAAGCTTTCTTT; cdr3_aa: CASTRSGVNTEAFF
d_call: -; v_call: TRBV7-2; clone_size: -; j_call: TRBJ1-2; cdr3_nt: TGTGCCAGCAGCTACCGGGACTCCCAACGGGACTATGGCTACACCTTC; cdr3_aa: CASSYRDSQRDYGYTF
d_call: TRBD1; v_call: TRBV7-2; clone_size: -; j_call: TRBJ1-4; cdr3_nt: TGTGCCAGCAGCTTAACAGGGGGCAATGAAAAACTGTTTTTT; cdr3_aa: CASSLTGGNEKLFF